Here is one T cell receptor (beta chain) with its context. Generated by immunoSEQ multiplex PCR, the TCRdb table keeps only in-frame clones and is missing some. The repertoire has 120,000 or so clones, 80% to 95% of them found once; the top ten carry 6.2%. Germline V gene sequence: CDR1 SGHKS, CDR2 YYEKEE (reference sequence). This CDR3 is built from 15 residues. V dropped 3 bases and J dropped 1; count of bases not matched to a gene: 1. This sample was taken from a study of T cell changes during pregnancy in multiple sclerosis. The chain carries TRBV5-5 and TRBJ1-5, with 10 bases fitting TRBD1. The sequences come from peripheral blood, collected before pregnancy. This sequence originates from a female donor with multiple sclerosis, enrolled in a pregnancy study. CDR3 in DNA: TGTGCCAGCAGCTGGGACAGGGGCAGCAATCAGCCCCAGCATTTT. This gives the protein CASSWDRGSNQPQHF.